This T cell receptor beta chain came from a study of response to subunit inactivated influenza vaccine. In TCRdb, the RT-PCR reads were re-called with MiXCR into one record per CDR3 protein. The sample shows 500,000 to 550,000 distinct CDR3 sequences, under 8.5% of them seen only once. Whole-study findings and limits: There was a suggestion from the authors that each seasonal influenza vaccination recruits few new T cells.

The table lists this clonotype with a few counts. Antigen: not known. Material: PBMCs from blood, obtained roughly 24 months after vaccination. This TCR derives from a man aged 45-69 years who received an inactivated influenza vaccine.

Here the CDR3 DNA reads TGTGCCACGCACCCAGGGAGACAGAACTATGGCTACACCTTC. Translated, it gives CATHPGRQNYGYTF. V and J are TRBV10-3 and TRBJ1-2; TRBD1 is a possible D gene (5 bases). Germline loops: CDR1 ENHRY, CDR2 SYGVKD. The CDR3 contains 14 residues. V was clipped by 10 bases and J by 2 bases, with 17 bases between them.